Listed below are T cell receptor beta chains from one sample, sequenced in a study of blood T cell repertoires in COVID-19. Profiled with immunoSEQ multiplex PCR; TCRdb holds only in-frame clones, not every one. Of some 300,000 clones in the sample, 89% were seen once. The sample was peripheral blood. The receptors stem from a woman aged 25 to 39 with COVID-19, enrolled during active disease. Each CDR3 is given with its conserved first and last residue. Each record gives: clone size, D gene, V gene, CDR3 length, J gene, CDR3 DNA, CDR3 protein. D genes are given only for firm matches. Expanded clones get a size class; other rows say once, few or many, or leave the size out.

clone size: few
D gene: TRBD1
V gene: TRBV5-1
CDR3 length: 14
J gene: TRBJ1-2
CDR3 DNA: TGCGCCAGCAGCATCCGGACAGGGGGGGATGGCTACACCTTC
CDR3 protein: CASSIRTGGDGYTF

clone size: -
D gene: -
V gene: TRBV5-1
CDR3 length: 13
J gene: TRBJ1-1
CDR3 DNA: TGCGCCAGCAGCCCAGATTGGGACGGGGGAGCTTTCTTT
CDR3 protein: CASSPDWDGGAFF

clone size: few
D gene: TRBD1
V gene: TRBV9
CDR3 length: 13
J gene: TRBJ2-1
CDR3 DNA: TGTGCCAGCAGTGGCTACGGGACAGGCGAGCAGTTCTTC
CDR3 protein: CASSGYGTGEQFF

clone size: -
D gene: TRBD1
V gene: TRBV18
CDR3 length: 14
J gene: TRBJ1-5
CDR3 DNA: TGTGCCAGCTCACCAGGGACAGGGAATCAGCCCCAGCATTTT
CDR3 protein: CASSPGTGNQPQHF

clone size: -
D gene: TRBD1
V gene: TRBV7-9
CDR3 length: 14
J gene: TRBJ2-1
CDR3 DNA: TGTGCCAGCAGCTTAGGTTACAGGGGTGGTGAGCAGTTCTTC
CDR3 protein: CASSLGYRGGEQFF

clone size: -
D gene: -
V gene: TRBV5-4
CDR3 length: 13
J gene: TRBJ2-7
CDR3 DNA: TGTGCCAGCAGCCCAGGGGGGACGTACGAGCAGTACTTC
CDR3 protein: CASSPGGTYEQYF

clone size: -
D gene: -
V gene: TRBV19
CDR3 length: 14
J gene: TRBJ1-5
CDR3 DNA: TGTGCCAGTAGTATCACCTATAGCAATCAGCCCCAGCATTTT
CDR3 protein: CASSITYSNQPQHF

clone size: -
D gene: -
V gene: TRBV20-1
CDR3 length: 11
J gene: TRBJ1-1
CDR3 DNA: TGCAGTGCCTCGGCGGACACTGAAGCTTTCTTT
CDR3 protein: CSASADTEAFF

clone size: -
D gene: -
V gene: TRBV5-1
CDR3 length: 12
J gene: TRBJ1-2
CDR3 DNA: TGCGCCAGCAGAGAGGGAGACTATGGCTACACCTTC
CDR3 protein: CASREGDYGYTF

clone size: -
D gene: -
V gene: TRBV7-3
CDR3 length: 18
J gene: TRBJ2-1
CDR3 DNA: TGTGCCAGCAGCTTAAACGGGGGGCCAAGGAAAACCCACAATGAGCAGTTCTTC
CDR3 protein: CASSLNGGPRKTHNEQFF

clone size: -
D gene: TRBD2
V gene: TRBV11-2
CDR3 length: 17
J gene: TRBJ2-7
CDR3 DNA: TGTGCCAGCAGCTTAGGGACTAGCGGGGGGGCCCGGAACGAGCAGTACTTC
CDR3 protein: CASSLGTSGGARNEQYF

clone size: -
D gene: -
V gene: TRBV12-5
CDR3 length: 15
J gene: TRBJ2-3
CDR3 DNA: TGTGCTAGTGGTTCCCCTGAACTTAGCACAGATACGCAGTATTTT
CDR3 protein: CASGSPELSTDTQYF

clone size: -
D gene: TRBD1
V gene: TRBV7-9
CDR3 length: 14
J gene: TRBJ1-2
CDR3 DNA: TGTGCCAGCAGCTTGCTCCAGGGGGCCGGAGGCTACACCTTC
CDR3 protein: CASSLLQGAGGYTF

clone size: -
D gene: -
V gene: TRBV11-2
CDR3 length: 15
J gene: TRBJ1-6
CDR3 DNA: TGTGCCAGCAGCTTAGGAGGAGGGCCAAATTCACCCCTCCACTTT
CDR3 protein: CASSLGGGPNSPLHF

clone size: -
D gene: -
V gene: TRBV7-2
CDR3 length: 16
J gene: TRBJ1-2
CDR3 DNA: TGTGCCAGCAGCTTAATAGTCCGGGTTGACAGCTATGGCTACACCTTC
CDR3 protein: CASSLIVRVDSYGYTF

clone size: -
D gene: -
V gene: TRBV21-1
CDR3 length: 16
J gene: TRBJ2-3
CDR3 DNA: TGTGCCAGCAGCGGAAAGAGCGGGGGGGCCGCGGATACGCAGTATTTT
CDR3 protein: CASSGKSGGAADTQYF

clone size: -
D gene: TRBD1
V gene: TRBV7-9
CDR3 length: 14
J gene: TRBJ1-2
CDR3 DNA: TGTGCCAGCAGCCACGGGGGACAGAACTATGGCTACACCTTC
CDR3 protein: CASSHGGQNYGYTF

clone size: -
D gene: TRBD1
V gene: TRBV7-9
CDR3 length: 14
J gene: TRBJ1-2
CDR3 DNA: TGTGCCAGCAGCTTAGTGGCAGGGGGCGATGGCTACACCTTC
CDR3 protein: CASSLVAGGDGYTF

clone size: -
D gene: TRBD2
V gene: TRBV4-1
CDR3 length: 15
J gene: TRBJ2-1
CDR3 DNA: TGCGCCAGCAGCCAACAGTCGGGAGGGGGTTATGAGCAGTTCTTC
CDR3 protein: CASSQQSGGGYEQFF

clone size: -
D gene: -
V gene: TRBV5-5
CDR3 length: 12
J gene: TRBJ1-2
CDR3 DNA: TGTGCCAGCAGCTTGGACACGTATGGCTACACCTTC
CDR3 protein: CASSLDTYGYTF

clone size: -
D gene: -
V gene: TRBV6-5
CDR3 length: 12
J gene: TRBJ1-1
CDR3 DNA: TGTGCCAGTACAGGGTTTACTAGAGAAGCTTTCTTT
CDR3 protein: CASTGFTREAFF